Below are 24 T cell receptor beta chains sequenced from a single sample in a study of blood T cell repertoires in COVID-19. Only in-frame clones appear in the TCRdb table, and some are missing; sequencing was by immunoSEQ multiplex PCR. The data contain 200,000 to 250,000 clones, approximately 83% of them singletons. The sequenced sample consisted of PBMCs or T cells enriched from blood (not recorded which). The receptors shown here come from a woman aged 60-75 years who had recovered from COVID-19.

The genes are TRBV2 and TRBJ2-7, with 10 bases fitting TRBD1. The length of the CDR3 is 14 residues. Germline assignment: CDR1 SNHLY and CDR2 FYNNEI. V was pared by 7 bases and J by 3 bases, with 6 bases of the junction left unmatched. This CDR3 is CASKLDRGDYEQYF. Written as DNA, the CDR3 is TGTGCCAGCAAGCTGGACAGGGGGGACTACGAGCAGTACTTC.

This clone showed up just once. The CDR3 region has the DNA TGTGCCAGCAGCCCTCCGACAGCCCAAGGTGGCTACACCTTC. This translates into CASSPPTAQGGYTF. The chain couples TRBV16 to TRBJ1-2, with a tentative D call TRBD1 (5 bases). This CDR3 contains 14 residues. With 4 bases removed from V and 7 bases from J, the gap between germline ends came to 16 bases. Looked up from germline, CDR1 is KGHSY and CDR2 is FQNENV.

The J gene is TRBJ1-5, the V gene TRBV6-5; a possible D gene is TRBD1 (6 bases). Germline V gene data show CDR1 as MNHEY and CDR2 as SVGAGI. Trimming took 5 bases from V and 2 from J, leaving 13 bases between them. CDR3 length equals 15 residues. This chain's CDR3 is CASSKNRDGNQPQHF. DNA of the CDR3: TGTGCCAGCAGTAAAAACAGGGATGGCAATCAGCCCCAGCATTTT.

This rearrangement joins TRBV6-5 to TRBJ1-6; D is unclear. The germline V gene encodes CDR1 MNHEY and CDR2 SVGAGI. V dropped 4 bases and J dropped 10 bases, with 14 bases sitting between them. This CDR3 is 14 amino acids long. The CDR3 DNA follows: TGTGCCAGCAGTTCCGGGCCGAGGGAGTCACCCCTCCACTTT. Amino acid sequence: CASSSGPRESPLHF.

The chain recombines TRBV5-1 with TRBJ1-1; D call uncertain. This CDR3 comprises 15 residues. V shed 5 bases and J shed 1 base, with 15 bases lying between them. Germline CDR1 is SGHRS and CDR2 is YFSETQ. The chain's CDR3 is CASSTAPNPNTEAFF. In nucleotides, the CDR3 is TGCGCCAGCAGTACAGCCCCCAACCCGAACACTGAAGCTTTCTTT.

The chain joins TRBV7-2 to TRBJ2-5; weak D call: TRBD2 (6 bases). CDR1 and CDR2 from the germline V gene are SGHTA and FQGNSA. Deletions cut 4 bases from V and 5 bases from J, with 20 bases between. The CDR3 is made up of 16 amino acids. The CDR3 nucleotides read TGTGCCAGCAGCTCCGGCCGGGGGAGCACACGGGAGACCCAGTACTTC. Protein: CASSSGRGSTRETQYF.

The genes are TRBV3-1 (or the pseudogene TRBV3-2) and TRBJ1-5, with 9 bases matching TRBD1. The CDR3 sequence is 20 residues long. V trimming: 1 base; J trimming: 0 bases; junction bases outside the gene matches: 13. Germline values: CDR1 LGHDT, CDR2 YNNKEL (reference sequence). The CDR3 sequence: CASSQVRTGDPFYSNQPQHF. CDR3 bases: TGTGCCAGCAGCCAAGTTCGGACAGGGGACCCCTTCTATAGCAATCAGCCCCAGCATTTT.

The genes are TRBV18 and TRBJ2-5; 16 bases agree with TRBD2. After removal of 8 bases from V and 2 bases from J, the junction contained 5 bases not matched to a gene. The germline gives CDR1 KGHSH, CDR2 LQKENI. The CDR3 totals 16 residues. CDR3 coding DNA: TGTGCCAGCACCGAGGGACTAGCGGGAGGGCAAGAGACCCAGTACTTC. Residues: CASTEGLAGGQETQYF. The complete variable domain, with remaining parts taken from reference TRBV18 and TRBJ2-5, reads NAGVMQNPRHLVRRRGQEARLRCSPMKGHSHVYWYRQLPEEGLKFMVYLQKENIIDESGMPKERFSAEFPKEGPSILRIQQVVRGDSAAYFCASTEGLAGGQETQYFGPGTRLLVL.

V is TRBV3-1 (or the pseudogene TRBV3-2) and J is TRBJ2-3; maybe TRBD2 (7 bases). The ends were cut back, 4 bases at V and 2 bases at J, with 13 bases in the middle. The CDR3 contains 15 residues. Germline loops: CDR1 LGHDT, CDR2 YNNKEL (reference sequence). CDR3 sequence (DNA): TGTGCCAGCAGCCCGGCGGGGGCCCTCACAGATACGCAGTATTTT. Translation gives CASSPAGALTDTQYF.

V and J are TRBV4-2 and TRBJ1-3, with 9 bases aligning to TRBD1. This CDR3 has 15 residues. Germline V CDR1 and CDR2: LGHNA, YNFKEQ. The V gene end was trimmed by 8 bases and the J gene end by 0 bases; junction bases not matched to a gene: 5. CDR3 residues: CASVSGQGSGNTIYF. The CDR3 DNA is TGTGCCAGCGTTTCGGGACAGGGCTCTGGAAACACCATATATTTT.

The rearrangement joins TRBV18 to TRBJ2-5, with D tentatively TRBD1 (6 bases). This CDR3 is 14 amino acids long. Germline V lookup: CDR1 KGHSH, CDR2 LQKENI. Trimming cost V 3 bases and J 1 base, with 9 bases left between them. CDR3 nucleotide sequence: TGTGCCAGCTCACCGGTCAGGGGCCAAGAGACCCAGTACTTC. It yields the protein CASSPVRGQETQYF.

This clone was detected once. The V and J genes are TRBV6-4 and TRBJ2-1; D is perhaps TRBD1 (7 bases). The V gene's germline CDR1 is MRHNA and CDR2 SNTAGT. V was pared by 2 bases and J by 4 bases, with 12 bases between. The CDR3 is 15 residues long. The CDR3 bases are TGTGCCAGCAGTGACAAGACAGGGACTTACAATGAGCAGTTCTTC. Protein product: CASSDKTGTYNEQFF.

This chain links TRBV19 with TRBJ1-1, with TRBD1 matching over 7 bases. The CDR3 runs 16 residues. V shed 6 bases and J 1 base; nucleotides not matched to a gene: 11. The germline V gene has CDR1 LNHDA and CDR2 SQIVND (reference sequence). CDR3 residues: CASSPRTGRGNTEAFF. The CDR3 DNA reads TGTGCCAGTAGCCCTAGGACAGGCAGGGGGAACACTGAAGCTTTCTTT. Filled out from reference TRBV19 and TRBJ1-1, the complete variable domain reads DGGITQSPKYLFRKEGQNVTLSCEQNLNHDAMYWYRQDPGQGLRLIYYSQIVNDFQKGDIAEGYSVSREKKESFPLTVTSAQKNPTAFYLCASSPRTGRGNTEAFFGQGTRLTVV.

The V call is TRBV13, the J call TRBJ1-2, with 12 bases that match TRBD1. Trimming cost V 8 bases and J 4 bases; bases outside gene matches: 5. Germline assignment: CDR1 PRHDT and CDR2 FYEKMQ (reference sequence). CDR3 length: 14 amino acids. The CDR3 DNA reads TGTGCCAGCGGAGGGACAGGGGGCGTCTATGGCTACACCTTC. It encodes CASGGTGGVYGYTF.

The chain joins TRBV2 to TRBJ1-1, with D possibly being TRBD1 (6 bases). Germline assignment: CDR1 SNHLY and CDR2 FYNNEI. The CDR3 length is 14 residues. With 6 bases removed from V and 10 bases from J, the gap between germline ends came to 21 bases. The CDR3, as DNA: TGTGCCAGCAGAACAAATTCAGGGGAGGGGGGAGCTTTCTTT. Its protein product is CASRTNSGEGGAFF.

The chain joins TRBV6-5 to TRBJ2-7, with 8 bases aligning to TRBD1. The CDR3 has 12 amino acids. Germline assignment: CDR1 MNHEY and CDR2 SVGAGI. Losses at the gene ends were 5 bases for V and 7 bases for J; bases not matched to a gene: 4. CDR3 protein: CASSQGAQEQYF. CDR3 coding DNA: TGTGCCAGCAGTCAGGGGGCGCAAGAGCAGTACTTC.

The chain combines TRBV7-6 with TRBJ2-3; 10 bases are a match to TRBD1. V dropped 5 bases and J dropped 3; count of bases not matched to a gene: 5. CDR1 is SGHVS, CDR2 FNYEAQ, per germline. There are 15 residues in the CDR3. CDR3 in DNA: TGTGCCAGCAGCCCTTGGACAGGGGGGACAGATACGCAGTATTTT. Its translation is CASSPWTGGTDTQYF.

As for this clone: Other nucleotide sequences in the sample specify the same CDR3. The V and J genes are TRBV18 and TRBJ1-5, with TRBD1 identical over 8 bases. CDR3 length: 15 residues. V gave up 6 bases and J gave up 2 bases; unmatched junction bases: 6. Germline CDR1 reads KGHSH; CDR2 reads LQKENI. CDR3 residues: CASSPDRVGNQPQHF. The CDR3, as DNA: TGTGCCAGCTCCCCGGACAGGGTCGGCAATCAGCCCCAGCATTTT. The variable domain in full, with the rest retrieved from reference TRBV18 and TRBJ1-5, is NAGVMQNPRHLVRRRGQEARLRCSPMKGHSHVYWYRQLPEEGLKFMVYLQKENIIDESGMPKERFSAEFPKEGPSILRIQQVVRGDSAAYFCASSPDRVGNQPQHFGDGTRLSIL.

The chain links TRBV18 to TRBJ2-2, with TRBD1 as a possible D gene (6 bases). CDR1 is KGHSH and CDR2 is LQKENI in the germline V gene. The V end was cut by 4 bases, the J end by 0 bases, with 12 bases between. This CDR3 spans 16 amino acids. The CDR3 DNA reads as TGTGCCAGCTCACAGGGGGAGTTCGCGAACACCGGGGAGCTGTTTTTT. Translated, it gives CASSQGEFANTGELFF. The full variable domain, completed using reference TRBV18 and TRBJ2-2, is NAGVMQNPRHLVRRRGQEARLRCSPMKGHSHVYWYRQLPEEGLKFMVYLQKENIIDESGMPKERFSAEFPKEGPSILRIQQVVRGDSAAYFCASSQGEFANTGELFFGEGSRLTVL.

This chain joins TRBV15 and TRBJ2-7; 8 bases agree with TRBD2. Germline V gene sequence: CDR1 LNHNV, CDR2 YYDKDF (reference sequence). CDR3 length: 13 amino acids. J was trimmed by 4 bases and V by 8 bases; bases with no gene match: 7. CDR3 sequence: CATARSGSYEQYF. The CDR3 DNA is TGTGCCACCGCGAGGAGCGGGAGTTACGAGCAGTACTTC.

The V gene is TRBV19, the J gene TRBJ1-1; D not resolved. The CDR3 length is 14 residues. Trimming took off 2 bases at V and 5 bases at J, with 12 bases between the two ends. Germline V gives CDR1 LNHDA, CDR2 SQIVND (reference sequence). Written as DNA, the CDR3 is TGTGCCAGTAGTATACCGCGGGAGAGAACTGAAGCTTTCTTT. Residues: CASSIPRERTEAFF.

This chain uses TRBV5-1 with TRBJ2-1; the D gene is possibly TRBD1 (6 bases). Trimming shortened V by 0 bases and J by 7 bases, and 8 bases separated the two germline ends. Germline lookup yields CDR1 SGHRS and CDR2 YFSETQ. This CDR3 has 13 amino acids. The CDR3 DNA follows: TGCGCCAGCAGCTTGGGACAGGCGAATGAGCAGTTCTTC. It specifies CASSLGQANEQFF.

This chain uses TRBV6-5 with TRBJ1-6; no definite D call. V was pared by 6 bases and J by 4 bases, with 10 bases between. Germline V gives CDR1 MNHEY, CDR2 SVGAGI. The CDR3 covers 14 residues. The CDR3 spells CASSPGEYNSPLHF. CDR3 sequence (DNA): TGTGCCAGCAGCCCCGGGGAGTATAATTCACCCCTCCACTTT.

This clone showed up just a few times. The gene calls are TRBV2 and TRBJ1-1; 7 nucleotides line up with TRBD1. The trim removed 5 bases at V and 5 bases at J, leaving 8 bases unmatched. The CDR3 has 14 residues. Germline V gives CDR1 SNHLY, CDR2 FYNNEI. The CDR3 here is CASSSTGEGTEAFF. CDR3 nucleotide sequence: TGTGCCAGCAGTTCAACAGGGGAAGGGACTGAAGCTTTCTTT.